The 18 T cell receptor beta chains below were found in one sample sequenced in a study of beta chain features in type 1 diabetes. Points from the study as a whole: There was a moderate but significant shortening of TCRB CDR3s in all four CD4+ subsets of Type 1 diabetes patients.

Expressed TCRB transcripts were sequenced after all isolated RNA was converted to cDNA. The data were produced by immunoSEQ multiplex PCR, yet TCRdb's version contains in-frame clones alone and is incomplete. The table lists roughly 220,000 clones, roughly 17% of them singletons, with about 0.092% in the top ten. These receptors are not linked to any known antigen. Sequencing was done on a sample of naive CD4+ T cells from blood. Receptors were obtained from a man younger than 40 with type 1 diabetes.

This clone was observed a few times. The chain links TRBV9 to TRBJ2-1; 9 nucleotides line up with TRBD2. The CDR3 sequence is 15 residues long. Germline loops: CDR1 SGDLS, CDR2 YYNGEE. V shed 4 bases, J shed 2 bases, and the junction held 4 bases outside the gene matches. The CDR3 coding sequence is TGTGCCAGCAGCACGACTAGCGGTGCCTACAATGAGCAGTTCTTC. Translated: CASSTTSGAYNEQFF.

This clone was detected only a few times. The V and J genes are TRBV28 and TRBJ2-7, with D possibly TRBD2 on 6 matching bases. Germline CDR1 and CDR2: MDHEN and SYDVKM. This CDR3 has 12 residues. With 8 bases removed from V and 3 bases from J, the gap between germline ends came to 11 bases. The CDR3 nucleotides are TGTGCCAGCCAGGCGGACTACTACGAGCAGTACTTC. Translated, it gives CASQADYYEQYF.

The chain is built from TRBV10-3 and TRBJ2-3; TRBD2 is a possible D gene (5 bases). Trimming left V 4 bases short and J 4 bases short, with 21 bases between. CDR3 length: 17 amino acids. Germline assignment: CDR1 ENHRY and CDR2 SYGVKD. Written as DNA, the CDR3 is TGTGCCATCAGTGTCAGCGTCAGCGGCCCTCCCGCAGATACGCAGTATTTT. Its translation is CAISVSVSGPPADTQYF.

This clone has only a few counts. The chain recombines TRBV10-3 with TRBJ2-1; 9 bases are a match to TRBD2. V lost 11 bases, J lost 6 bases, and 26 bases stayed unmatched. CDR3 length: 19 residues. Germline lookup yields CDR1 ENHRY and CDR2 SYGVKD. CDR3 sequence (DNA): TGTGCCGCGCAGGGACAGCCCCTAGATTTAGCGGGAGTCGGCAATGAGCAGTTCTTC. Its protein product is CAAQGQPLDLAGVGNEQFF.

This clone appeared a few times. The chain employs TRBV2 and TRBJ2-5; D perhaps matches TRBD1 (6 bases). The CDR3 is made up of 11 amino acids. Germline V CDR1 and CDR2: SNHLY, FYNNEI. The ends were cut back, 8 bases at V and 13 bases at J, with 17 bases in the middle. CDR3 in DNA: TGTGCCAGCCTCAGGGACATCCCAGGGTACTTC. Translation gives CASLRDIPGYF. The full variable domain, completed using reference TRBV2 and TRBJ2-5, is EPEVTQTPSHQVTQMGQEVILRCVPISNHLYFYWYRQILGQKVEFLVSFYNNEISEKSEIFDDQFSVERPDGSNFTLKIRSTKLEDSAMYFCASLRDIPGYFGPGTRLLVL.

The V gene is TRBV30, the J gene TRBJ2-2; possibly TRBD2 for D (6 bases). The V and J ends lost 1 base and 4 bases respectively, with 10 bases between them. CDR1 is GTSNPN, CDR2 SVGIG, per germline (reference sequence). The CDR3 length is 14 residues. The CDR3 here is CAWSAGAGTGELFF. As DNA, the CDR3 is TGTGCCTGGAGTGCGGGAGCGGGCACCGGGGAGCTGTTTTTT.

In its sample, this clone was seen a few times. The chain has TRBV25-1 and TRBJ1-5; D remains unclear. The CDR3 has 12 residues. The V gene lost 1 base and the J gene lost 6 bases, with 4 bases spanning the gap. Germline assignment: CDR1 MGHDK and CDR2 SYGVNS. In nucleotides, the CDR3 is TGTGCCAGCAGTGAATTGGGTCAGCCCCAGCATTTT. Translating gives CASSELGQPQHF.

This clone was detected a few times. The chain recombines TRBV30 with TRBJ1-4, with 8 bases identical to TRBD1. V lost 2 bases to trimming and J lost 12 bases; unmatched junction nucleotides: 11. In germline, CDR1 is GTSNPN, CDR2 SVGIG (reference sequence). This CDR3 has 14 residues. The CDR3 sequence: CAWSNGQGARELFF. The CDR3 nucleotides are TGTGCCTGGAGTAACGGTCAGGGGGCTAGGGAACTGTTTTTT.

A few counts support this clone. This chain joins TRBV2 and TRBJ2-5; 7 positions agree with TRBD2. The V gene's germline CDR1 is SNHLY and CDR2 FYNNEI. The CDR3 has 13 residues. The CDR3 here is CADSGEGRETQYF. The CDR3 nucleotides are TGTGCGGATTCTGGGGAGGGAAGAGAGACCCAGTACTTC.

The rearrangement joins TRBV11-3 to TRBJ2-7; 9 bases fit TRBD2. Germline V gives CDR1 SGHNT, CDR2 YENEEA. The CDR3 runs to 14 residues. Trimming at V came to 1 base and at J to 9 bases, leaving 7 bases not matched to a gene. In DNA, the CDR3 is TGTGCCAGCAGCTTAGGGCTAGCGGGGCACTTGCAGTACTTC. It codes for CASSLGLAGHLQYF.

This clone has just one count. The rearrangement links TRBV6-5 to TRBJ2-5; D perhaps matches TRBD2 (6 bases). Trimming removed 0 bases from V and 5 bases from J, with 13 bases in between. The V gene's germline CDR1 is MNHEY and CDR2 SVGAGI. The CDR3 runs 15 residues. This CDR3 reads CASSYSWGVKETQYF. The CDR3, as DNA: TGTGCCAGCAGTTACTCGTGGGGGGTCAAGGAGACCCAGTACTTC.

The chain joins TRBV28 to TRBJ2-1; TRBD1 is a possible D gene (5 bases). V was shortened by 2 bases and J by 7 bases, with 9 bases between the two germline ends. CDR1 is MDHEN, CDR2 SYDVKM, per germline. CDR3 size: 13 residues. DNA for the CDR3: TGTGCCAGCAGTTTAAGGGCAGGGAATGAGCAGTTCTTC. Protein: CASSLRAGNEQFF.

This clone was observed a few times. V usage is TRBV4-3 and J usage is TRBJ2-7; D possibly corresponds to TRBD2 (5 bases). The germline V gene has CDR1 LGHNA and CDR2 YSLEER. The CDR3 has 14 residues. Trimming took off 1 base at V and 4 bases at J, with 11 bases between the two ends. The CDR3: CASSQGLNEYEQYF. CDR3 sequence (DNA): TGCGCCAGCAGCCAAGGACTAAACGAATACGAGCAGTACTTC.

The J gene is TRBJ2-1, the V gene TRBV4-3; D is possibly TRBD1 or TRBD2 (5 bases each). The CDR3 is made up of 12 amino acids. The germline CDR1 and CDR2 sequences are LGHNA and YSLEER. Trimming shortened V by 4 bases and J by 11 bases, and 12 bases separated the two germline ends. The CDR3 DNA sequence: TGCGCCAGCAGCCCTTCCGGGACGAAGCAGTTCTTC. This encodes CASSPSGTKQFF.

Points on this clone: This may arise from a read error, as a much more abundant clone is one base away. The CDR3 coding sequence is TGTGCCAGCAGGTTCCAAGAGACCCAGTACTTC. It specifies CASRFQETQYF. The chain carries TRBV5-4 and TRBJ2-5, with D uncertain. CDR1 is SGHNT and CDR2 is YYREEE in the germline V gene (reference sequence). Trimming left V 5 bases short and J 1 base short, with 3 bases between. This CDR3 comprises 11 residues.

This chain connects TRBV29-1 to TRBJ1-4; 11 nucleotides line up with TRBD1. The CDR3 length is 16 residues. Germline V lookup: CDR1 SQVTM, CDR2 ANQGSEA. The trim removed 4 bases at V and 7 bases at J, leaving 11 bases unmatched. DNA of the CDR3: TGCAGCGTTGGCACGGGACAGGGGGTATTTGGTGAAAAACTGTTTTTT. Protein product: CSVGTGQGVFGEKLFF.

V usage is TRBV10-3 and J usage is TRBJ2-5; 9 bases line up with TRBD1. Germline CDR1 reads ENHRY; CDR2 reads SYGVKD. This CDR3 spans 14 amino acids. Germline trimming cut 6 bases from V and 4 bases from J; bases unmatched to any gene: 6. CDR3 protein: CAIRHRGPGETQYF. The CDR3 bases are TGTGCCATCAGACACAGGGGGCCGGGAGAGACCCAGTACTTC.

Only a few counts were recorded for this clone. The chain carries TRBV6-6 and TRBJ2-7; possibly TRBD2 for D (6 bases). Trimming took off 6 bases at V and 2 bases at J, with 17 bases between the two ends. Germline assignment: CDR1 MNHNY and CDR2 SVGAGI (reference sequence). The CDR3 is made up of 15 amino acids. CDR3 DNA sequence: TGTGCCAGCAGCCGCGGGACCTGGTCCCCCTACGAGCAGTACTTC. Protein: CASSRGTWSPYEQYF.